Below, 9 T cell receptor beta chains from the same sample are listed, as sequenced in a study of T-cell reconstitution after alpha-beta-depleted transplantation in children. Researchers prepared the TCRbeta library using unique molecular identifiers, the study reports. TCRdb used MiXCR to reprocess the PCR reads, holding one entry per CDR3 protein. There are fewer than 550,000 distinct CDR3 sequences in the sample; more than 9% occur only once, and 2% lies in the top ten. Sequenced material: PBMCs, taken before TCRalphabeta/CD19-depleted stem cell transplant. The receptor source for this set is a child aged 2-15 years with inherited bone marrow failure, due to receive a stem cell transplant.

This clonotype was recorded many times. This sequence joins TRBV7-2 and TRBJ2-7, with a tentative D call TRBD1 (6 bases). V lost 1 base to trimming and J lost 4 bases, with 11 bases between them. Germline-derived CDR1 and CDR2 are SGHTA and FQGNSA. This CDR3 has 14 residues. CDR3 sequence (DNA): TGTGCCAGCAGCTTAGGGCCTCAGGGGTACGAGCAGTACTTC. Its translation: CASSLGPQGYEQYF.

This clonotype was found many times. At one end the junction does not follow the germline gene, possibly because of a read error. The CDR3 DNA follows: TGTGCCAGCAGCTTAGGGGTCCAGCCCGTGAAAACTGAAGCTTTCTTT. Translation: CASSLGVQPVKTEAFF. This rearrangement joins TRBV11-2 to TRBJ1-1; D ambiguous. This CDR3 contains 16 residues. Germline-derived CDR1 and CDR2 are SGHAT and FQNNGV.

This clonotype was detected many times. The chain employs TRBV20-1 and TRBJ1-5, with D maybe TRBD1 (6 bases). There are 16 residues in the CDR3. From germline, CDR1 is DFQATT and CDR2 SNEGSKA (reference sequence). Trimming took off 1 base at V and 5 bases at J, with 18 bases between the two ends. CDR3 loop: CSARASYRAGDQPQHF. CDR3 nucleotides: TGCAGTGCTAGAGCCTCCTACAGGGCGGGGGATCAGCCCCAGCATTTT.

This clonotype was detected ten times or more. The rearrangement joins TRBV12-3 or TRBV12-4 to TRBJ1-5; D gene unclear. The V end lost 1 base, the J end lost 7 bases, and 8 bases lay between the germline ends. CDR3 length: 13 amino acids. As DNA, the CDR3 is TGTGCCAGCAGTTTAGACCCTCAGCAGCCCCAGCATTTT. It specifies CASSLDPQQPQHF.

The gene calls are TRBV14 and TRBJ2-1; D ambiguous. Germline V lookup: CDR1 SGHDN, CDR2 FVKESK. This CDR3 is 14 amino acids long. V was pared by 1 base and J by 4 bases, with 8 bases between. CDR3 in amino acids: CASSQVPWYNEQFF. The DNA for the CDR3 is TGTGCCAGCAGCCAAGTCCCCTGGTACAATGAGCAGTTCTTC.

This clonotype was counted at least ten times. V is TRBV7-9 and J is TRBJ2-2; tentative D call: TRBD2 (5 bases). The length of the CDR3 is 15 residues. Trimming left V 5 bases short and J 4 bases short, with 14 bases between. CDR1 is SEHNR, CDR2 FQNEAQ, per germline (reference sequence). The CDR3 region is CASSPRVFSTGELFF. The CDR3 DNA reads as TGTGCCAGCAGCCCGAGGGTCTTTTCCACCGGGGAGCTGTTTTTT.

The rearrangement joins TRBV18 to TRBJ2-5, with 13 bases identical to TRBD2. This CDR3 contains 17 residues. CDR1 is KGHSH and CDR2 is LQKENI in the germline V gene. Trimming removed 2 bases from V and 4 bases from J; junction bases left unmatched: 7. CDR3 sequence reads: CASSPGLAGVWGETQYF. DNA for the CDR3: TGTGCCAGCTCACCAGGACTAGCGGGAGTCTGGGGAGAGACCCAGTACTTC.

The chain recombines TRBV20-1 with TRBJ2-5; a possible D gene is TRBD2 (6 bases). Germline V lookup: CDR1 DFQATT, CDR2 SNEGSKA (reference sequence). The V gene lost 1 base and the J gene lost 5 bases, with 23 bases spanning the gap. The CDR3 is 17 amino acids. DNA for the CDR3: TGCAGTGCTAGAGTCTCGCCGGGACTCACAGATACCGAGACCCAGTACTTC. Residues: CSARVSPGLTDTETQYF.

This clonotype has a handful of counts. The V and J genes are TRBV5-1 and TRBJ2-3; D is perhaps TRBD1 (5 bases). There are 14 residues in the CDR3. Germline CDR1 reads SGHRS; CDR2 reads YFSETQ. Trimming shortened V by 4 bases and J by 2 bases, and 11 bases separated the two germline ends. CDR3 DNA sequence: TGCGCCAGCAGCGGTAAGGGGCCCACAGATACGCAGTATTTT. It codes for CASSGKGPTDTQYF.